The rows below give T cell receptor beta chains drawn from one sample of a study of cytomegalovirus exposure and HLA in healthy donors. Assay: immunoSEQ multiplex PCR; the TCRdb copy retains only in-frame clones and omits some. The repertoire includes about 170,000 clones, about 78% of them detected once, and roughly an eighth sits in the top ten. Material for sequencing was PBMCs. The receptors originated from a woman between 45 and 60 years old in good health and CMV-seropositive. The CDR3 runs from the conserved cysteine through the conserved F or W. D genes are given only for firm matches. Some rows mark clone size as missing; the rest say once, few, many or name a class of expanded clone.

j_gene: TRBJ2-2; abundance: .; v_gene: TRBV9; d_gene: TRBD1; CDR3aa: CASSGFGTGDTGELFF; CDR3nt: TGTGCCAGCAGCGGATTCGGGACAGGGGACACCGGGGAGCTGTTTTTT
j_gene: TRBJ2-7; abundance: .; v_gene: TRBV6-5; d_gene: .; CDR3aa: CASKAGSLGYEQYF; CDR3nt: TGTGCCAGCAAGGCGGGATCCTTGGGTTACGAGCAGTACTTC
j_gene: TRBJ2-7; abundance: .; v_gene: TRBV19; d_gene: TRBD2; CDR3aa: CASSNSGGGGAYEQYF; CDR3nt: TGTGCCAGTAGTAACTCGGGTGGCGGGGGGGCCTACGAGCAGTACTTC
j_gene: TRBJ1-1; abundance: .; v_gene: TRBV7-8; d_gene: .; CDR3aa: CASSLSGNTEAFF; CDR3nt: TGTGCCAGCAGCTTATCCGGGAACACTGAAGCTTTCTTT
j_gene: TRBJ2-2; abundance: .; v_gene: TRBV2; d_gene: .; CDR3aa: CASSDREIAGELFF; CDR3nt: TGTGCCAGCAGTGACAGGGAAATTGCCGGGGAGCTGTTTTTT
j_gene: TRBJ2-2; abundance: .; v_gene: TRBV6-5; d_gene: .; CDR3aa: CASSPPGDAGELFF; CDR3nt: TGTGCCAGCAGCCCCCCGGGAGACGCGGGAGAGCTGTTTTTT
j_gene: TRBJ1-5; abundance: .; v_gene: TRBV9; d_gene: TRBD1; CDR3aa: CASSVGGTGNQPQHF; CDR3nt: TGTGCCAGCAGCGTAGGAGGGACAGGCAATCAGCCCCAGCATTTT
j_gene: TRBJ1-4; abundance: .; v_gene: TRBV6-1; d_gene: .; CDR3aa: CASSSREKLFF; CDR3nt: TGTGCCAGCAGTTCCCGTGAAAAACTGTTTTTT
j_gene: TRBJ1-1; abundance: .; v_gene: TRBV5-1; d_gene: TRBD1; CDR3aa: CASSWSGGTTEAFF; CDR3nt: TGCGCCAGCAGCTGGTCAGGGGGTACCACTGAAGCTTTCTTT
j_gene: TRBJ2-1; abundance: once; v_gene: TRBV18; d_gene: .; CDR3aa: CASSPRGRNEQFF; CDR3nt: TGTGCCAGCTCACCAAGAGGGAGGAATGAGCAGTTCTTC
j_gene: TRBJ2-7; abundance: once; v_gene: TRBV2; d_gene: .; CDR3aa: CASRTLGGSYEQYF; CDR3nt: TGTGCCAGCAGGACGTTGGGGGGTTCCTACGAGCAGTACTTC
j_gene: TRBJ1-4; abundance: .; v_gene: TRBV20-1; d_gene: .; CDR3aa: CSASSNEKLFF; CDR3nt: TGCAGTGCTAGCAGTAATGAAAAACTGTTTTTT